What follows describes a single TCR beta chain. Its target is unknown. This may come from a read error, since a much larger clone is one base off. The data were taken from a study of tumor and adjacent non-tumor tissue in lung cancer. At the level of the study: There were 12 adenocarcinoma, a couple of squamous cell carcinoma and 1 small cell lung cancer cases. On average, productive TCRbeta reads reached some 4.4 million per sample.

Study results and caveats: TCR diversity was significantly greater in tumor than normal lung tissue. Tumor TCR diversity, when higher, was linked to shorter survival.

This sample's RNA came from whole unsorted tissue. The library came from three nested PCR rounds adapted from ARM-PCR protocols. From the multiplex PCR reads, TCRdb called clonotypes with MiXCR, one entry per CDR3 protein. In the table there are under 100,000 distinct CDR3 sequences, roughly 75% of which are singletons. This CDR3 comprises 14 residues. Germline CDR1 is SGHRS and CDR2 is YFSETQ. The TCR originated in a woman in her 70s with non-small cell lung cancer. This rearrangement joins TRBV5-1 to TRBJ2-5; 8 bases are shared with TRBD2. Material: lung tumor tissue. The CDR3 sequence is CVSSLEAGAETQYF. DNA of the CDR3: TGCGTCAGCAGCTTGGAAGCGGGAGCTGAGACCCAGTACTTC. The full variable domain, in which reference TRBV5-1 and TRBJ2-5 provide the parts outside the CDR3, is KAGVTQTPRYLIKTRGQQVTLSCSPISGHRSVSWYQQTPGQGLQFLFEYFSETQRNKGNFPGRFSGRQFSNSRSEMNVSTLELGDSALYLCVSSLEAGAETQYFGPGTRLLVL.